There are a few counts of the clone carrying this T cell receptor beta chain. Its matching antigen is unknown. The investigators amplified TCR beta CDR3 regions from RNA transcripts. First-round RT-PCR targeting the TCR CDR3 was performed with the HTBI primer set. TCRdb used MiXCR to reprocess the multiplex PCR reads, holding one entry per CDR3 protein. The sample has over 650,000 distinct CDR3 sequences; 16% are singletons. The data belong to a study of T cells in Graves' hyperthyroidism and ophthalmopathy. Study-level findings and limits: By a 13 V-J model, ophthalmopathy was set apart from stable hyperthyroidism. The model's output predicted ophthalmopathy at a median of around 6.9 months prior to onset.

Patients were aged 18 to 65, had disease duration under 2 months, and had newly diagnosed hyperthyroidism. Isolation of PBMCs was performed on 8.5 to 10 ml fresh peripheral blood. Germline CDR1 PRHDT, CDR2 FYEKMQ (reference sequence). J gave up 4 bases and V 5 bases, and 6 bases lay outside the gene matches. CDR3 size: 14 residues. The sequence came from a man between 18 and 29 years old with Graves' hyperthyroidism. Sequenced sample: blood. The chain combines TRBV13 with TRBJ1-2, with 8 bases aligning to TRBD1. The CDR3 DNA reads TGTGCCAGCAGCCTCCGGGACAGGACCTATGGCTACACCTTC. Amino acids: CASSLRDRTYGYTF.